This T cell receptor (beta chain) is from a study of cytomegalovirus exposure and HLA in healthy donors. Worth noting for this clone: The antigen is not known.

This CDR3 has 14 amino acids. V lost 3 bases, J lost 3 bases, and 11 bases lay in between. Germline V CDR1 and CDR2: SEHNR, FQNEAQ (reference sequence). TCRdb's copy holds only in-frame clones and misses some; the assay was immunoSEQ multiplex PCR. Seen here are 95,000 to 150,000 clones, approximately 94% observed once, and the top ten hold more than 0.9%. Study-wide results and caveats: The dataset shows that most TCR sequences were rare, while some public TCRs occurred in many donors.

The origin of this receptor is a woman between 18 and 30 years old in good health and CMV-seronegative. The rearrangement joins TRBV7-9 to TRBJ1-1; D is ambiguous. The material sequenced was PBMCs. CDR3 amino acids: CASSFNPGDTEAFF. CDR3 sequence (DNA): TGTGCCAGCAGCTTTAACCCCGGGGACACTGAAGCTTTCTTT.